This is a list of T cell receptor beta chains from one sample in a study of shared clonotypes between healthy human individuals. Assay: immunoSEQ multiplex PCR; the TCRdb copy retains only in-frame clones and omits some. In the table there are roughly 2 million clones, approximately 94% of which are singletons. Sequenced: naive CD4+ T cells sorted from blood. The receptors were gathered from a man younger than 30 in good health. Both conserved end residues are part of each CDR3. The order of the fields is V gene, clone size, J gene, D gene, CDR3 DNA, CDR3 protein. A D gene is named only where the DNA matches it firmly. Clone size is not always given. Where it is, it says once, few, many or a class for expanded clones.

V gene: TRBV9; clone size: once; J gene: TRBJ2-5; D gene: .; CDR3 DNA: TGTGCCAGCCCCCCTCCGGCCCAGTACTTC; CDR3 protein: CASPPPAQYF
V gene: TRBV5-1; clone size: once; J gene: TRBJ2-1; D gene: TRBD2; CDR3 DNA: TGCGCCAGCAGCTTGGGGGGACTAGCGGTCGATGAGCAGTTCTTC; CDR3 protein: CASSLGGLAVDEQFF
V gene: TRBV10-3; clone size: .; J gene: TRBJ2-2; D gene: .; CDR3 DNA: TGTGCCATCAGTGAGTCGGTTGGCAGGGTTAACGGGGAGCTGTTTTTT; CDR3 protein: CAISESVGRVNGELFF
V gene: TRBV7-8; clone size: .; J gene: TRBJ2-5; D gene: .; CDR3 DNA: TGTGCCAGCAGCTTAGAAGGGATTAAAGAGACCCAGTACTTC; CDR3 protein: CASSLEGIKETQYF
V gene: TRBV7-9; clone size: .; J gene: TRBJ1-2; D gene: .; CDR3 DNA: TGTGCCAGCAGCTTTCCCAGGGTCGGCTACACCTTC; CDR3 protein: CASSFPRVGYTF
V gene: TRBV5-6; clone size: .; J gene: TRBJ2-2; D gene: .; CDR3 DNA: TGTGCCAGCAGCCGGCCGGGAGTCAACACCGGGGAGCTGTTTTTT; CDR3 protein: CASSRPGVNTGELFF
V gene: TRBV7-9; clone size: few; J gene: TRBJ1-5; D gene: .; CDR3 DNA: TGTGCCAGCAGCTTCTCCTTGGGGCCCCAGCATTTT; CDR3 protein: CASSFSLGPQHF
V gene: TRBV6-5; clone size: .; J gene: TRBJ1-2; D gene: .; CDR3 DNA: TGTGCCAGCAGTACGGACGGAACGGATGGCTACACCTTC; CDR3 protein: CASSTDGTDGYTF
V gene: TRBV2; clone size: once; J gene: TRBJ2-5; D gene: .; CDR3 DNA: TGTGCCAGCAATCCACCTAATCGGGACACCAAGTGGGAGACCCAGTACTTC; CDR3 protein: CASNPPNRDTKWETQYF
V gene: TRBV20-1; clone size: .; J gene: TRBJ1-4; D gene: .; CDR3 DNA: TGCAGTGCTGGGACATTCGAACTGTTTTTT; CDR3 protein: CSAGTFELFF
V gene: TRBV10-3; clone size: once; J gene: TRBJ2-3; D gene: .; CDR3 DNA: TGTGCCAGTCAGTTTTCGGGGGGCGGGACAGATACGCAGTATTTT; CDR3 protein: CASQFSGGGTDTQYF
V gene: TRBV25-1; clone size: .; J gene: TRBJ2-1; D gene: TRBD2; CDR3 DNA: TGTGCCAGCTCAAAACTAGCGGGGGGGCGGAATGAGCAGTTCTTC; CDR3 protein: CASSKLAGGRNEQFF
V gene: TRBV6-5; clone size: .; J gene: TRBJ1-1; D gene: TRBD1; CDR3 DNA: TGTGCCAGCAGTCCCCAGATGGACAGGGACGCTGAAGCTTTCTTT; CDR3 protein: CASSPQMDRDAEAFF
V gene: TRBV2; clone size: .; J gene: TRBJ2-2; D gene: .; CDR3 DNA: TGTGCCACTCGAACGGGCGGGAAAACCACCGGGGAGCTGTTTTTT; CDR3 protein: CATRTGGKTTGELFF
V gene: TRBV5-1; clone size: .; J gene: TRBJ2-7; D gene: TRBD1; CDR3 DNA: TGCGCCAGCAGCTTGAGGACAGGGGGCTACGAGCAGTACTTC; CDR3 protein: CASSLRTGGYEQYF
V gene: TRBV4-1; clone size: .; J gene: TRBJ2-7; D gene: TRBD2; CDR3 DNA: TGCGCCAGCAGCCAAGCCCTGGCTAGCGGGAGTTACGAGCAGTACTTC; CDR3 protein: CASSQALASGSYEQYF
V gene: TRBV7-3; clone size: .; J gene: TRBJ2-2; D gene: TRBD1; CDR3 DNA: TGTGCCAGCAGCGAGAGTGGGACAGCGAACACCGGGGAGCTGTTTTTT; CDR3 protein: CASSESGTANTGELFF
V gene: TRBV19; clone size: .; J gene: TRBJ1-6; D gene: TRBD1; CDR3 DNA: TGTGCCACCCGGGTTGGGGGACAGATTAATTCACCCCTCCACTTT; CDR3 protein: CATRVGGQINSPLHF
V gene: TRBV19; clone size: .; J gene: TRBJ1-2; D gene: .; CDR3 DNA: TGTGCCAGTAGTGTAGGGGGTGGCTATGGCTACACCTTC; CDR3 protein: CASSVGGGYGYTF
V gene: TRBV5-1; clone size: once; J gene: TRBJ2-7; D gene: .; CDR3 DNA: TGCGCCAGCAGCCGGGACGTATCCTACGAGCAGTACTTC; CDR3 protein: CASSRDVSYEQYF
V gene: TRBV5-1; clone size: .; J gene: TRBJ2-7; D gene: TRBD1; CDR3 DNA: TGCGCCAGCAGCTTGGCGGGGGACAGGGGCGACGAGCAGTACTTC; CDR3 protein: CASSLAGDRGDEQYF
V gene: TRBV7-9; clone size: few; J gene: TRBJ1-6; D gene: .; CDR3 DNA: TGTGCCAGCAGCTTAGATAGGGCATCCTATAATTCACCCCTCCACTTT; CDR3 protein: CASSLDRASYNSPLHF
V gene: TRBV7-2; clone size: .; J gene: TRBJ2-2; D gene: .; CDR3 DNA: TGTGCCAGCAGCTCCCAGCTAGCCGGGGAGCTGTTTTTT; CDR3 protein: CASSSQLAGELFF
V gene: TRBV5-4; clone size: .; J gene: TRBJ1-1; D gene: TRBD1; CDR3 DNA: TGTGCCAGCACCTCACTGGGACAGGGATTCTCTGAAGCTTTCTTT; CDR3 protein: CASTSLGQGFSEAFF
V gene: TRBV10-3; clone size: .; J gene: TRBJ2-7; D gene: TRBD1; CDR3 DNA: TGTGCCATCAGTGATAGAGACAGGGGGCAGTACGAGCAGTACTTC; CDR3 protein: CAISDRDRGQYEQYF
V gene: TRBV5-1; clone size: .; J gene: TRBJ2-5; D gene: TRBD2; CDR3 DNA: TGCGCCAGCAGCTTGAACATCCTAGCGGGGGGGCAAGAGACCCAGTACTTC; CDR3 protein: CASSLNILAGGQETQYF
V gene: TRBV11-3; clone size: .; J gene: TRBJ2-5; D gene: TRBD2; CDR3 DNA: TGTGCCAGCAGCTTATTCGGGGGGCAAGAGACCCAGTACTTC; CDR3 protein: CASSLFGGQETQYF
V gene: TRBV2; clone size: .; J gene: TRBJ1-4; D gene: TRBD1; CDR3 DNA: TGTGCCAGCATGCGAAGCAGGGGGGTGTCGGGTTATGAAAAACTGTTTTTT; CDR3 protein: CASMRSRGVSGYEKLFF
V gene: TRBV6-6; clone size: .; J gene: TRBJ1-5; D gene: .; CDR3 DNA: TGTGCCAGCGGCGACAGCAATCAGCCCCAGCATTTT; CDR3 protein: CASGDSNQPQHF
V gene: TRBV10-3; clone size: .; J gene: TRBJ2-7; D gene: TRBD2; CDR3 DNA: TGTGCCATCAGCCGGGATCTAGCGGCCTACGAGCAGTACTTC; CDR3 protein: CAISRDLAAYEQYF
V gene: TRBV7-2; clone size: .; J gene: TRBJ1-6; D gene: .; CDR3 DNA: TGTGCCAGCAGCCCGGGACAAATTTCACCCCTCCACTTT; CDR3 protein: CASSPGQISPLHF
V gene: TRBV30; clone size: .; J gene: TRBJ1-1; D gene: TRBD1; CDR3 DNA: TGTGCCTGGAGTGTATCCGGGACAGCGAACACTGAAGCTTTCTTT; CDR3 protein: CAWSVSGTANTEAFF
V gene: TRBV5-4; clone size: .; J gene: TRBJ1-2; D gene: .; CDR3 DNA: TGTGCCAGCAGCTTGGGGGGACCAAACTATGGCTACACCTTC; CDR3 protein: CASSLGGPNYGYTF
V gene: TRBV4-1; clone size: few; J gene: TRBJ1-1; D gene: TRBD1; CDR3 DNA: TGCGCCAGCAGGTTCACCGGGACAGGGGCTGAAGCTTTCTTT; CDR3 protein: CASRFTGTGAEAFF
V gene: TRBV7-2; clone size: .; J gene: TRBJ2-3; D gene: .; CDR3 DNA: TGTGCCAGCAGCTTAGCGCTCGGGGCAGATACGCAGTATTTT; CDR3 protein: CASSLALGADTQYF
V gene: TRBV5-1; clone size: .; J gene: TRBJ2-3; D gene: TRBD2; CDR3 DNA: TGCGCCAGCAGCTGGAGAACAGGGACTAGCGGGAGGGCCGAGAGGACAGATACGCAGTATTTT; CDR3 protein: CASSWRTGTSGRAERTDTQYF
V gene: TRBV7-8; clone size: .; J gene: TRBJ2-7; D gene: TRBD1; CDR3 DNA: TGTGCCAGCAGCCCCGGGACAGGGGCGGGCGAGCAGTACTTC; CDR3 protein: CASSPGTGAGEQYF
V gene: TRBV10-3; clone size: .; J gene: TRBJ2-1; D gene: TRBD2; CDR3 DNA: TGTGCCATCAGTGAGTCTTCTAGCGGGAGATCCGATGAGCAGTTCTTC; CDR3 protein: CAISESSSGRSDEQFF
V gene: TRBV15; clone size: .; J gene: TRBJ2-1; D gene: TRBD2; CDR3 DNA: TGTGCCACCAGCACAGGACTAGCGAGATATACCCATTACAATGAGCAGTTCTTC; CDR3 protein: CATSTGLARYTHYNEQFF
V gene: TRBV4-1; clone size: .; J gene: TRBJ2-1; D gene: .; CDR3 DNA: TGCGCCAGCAGCCAAGTCCACCGACAGTACAATGAGCAGTTCTTC; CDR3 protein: CASSQVHRQYNEQFF
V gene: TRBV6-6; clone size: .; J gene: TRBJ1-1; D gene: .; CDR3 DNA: TGTGCCAGCAGTCAACCAGACACGGGACGGACTGAAGCTTTCTTT; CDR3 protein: CASSQPDTGRTEAFF
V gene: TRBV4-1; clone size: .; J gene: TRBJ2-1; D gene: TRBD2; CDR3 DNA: TGCGCCAGCAGCCAATCGACTAGCGGGGGCTACAATGAGCAGTTCTTC; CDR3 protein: CASSQSTSGGYNEQFF
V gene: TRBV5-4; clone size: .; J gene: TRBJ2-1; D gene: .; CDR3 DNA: TGTGCCAGCAGCTTGCGGAATGAGCAGTTCTTC; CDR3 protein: CASSLRNEQFF
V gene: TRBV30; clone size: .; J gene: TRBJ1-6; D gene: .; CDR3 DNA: TGTGCCTGGCTAAGACGGAACACCTATAATTCACCCCTCCACTTT; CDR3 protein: CAWLRRNTYNSPLHF
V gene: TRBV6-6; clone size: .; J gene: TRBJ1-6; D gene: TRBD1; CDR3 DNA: TGTGCCAGCAGTAAGGGACAGACGGATTCACCCCTCCACTTT; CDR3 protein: CASSKGQTDSPLHF
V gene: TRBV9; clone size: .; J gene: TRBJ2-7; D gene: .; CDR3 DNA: TGTGCCAGCAGCGTAGAGCCACGAACCTACGAGCAGTACTTC; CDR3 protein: CASSVEPRTYEQYF
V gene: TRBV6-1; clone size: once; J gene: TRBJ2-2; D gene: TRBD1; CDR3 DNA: TGTGCCAGCAGTGAACTTTACAGGGGGCGGGACACCGGGGAGCTGTTTTTT; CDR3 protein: CASSELYRGRDTGELFF
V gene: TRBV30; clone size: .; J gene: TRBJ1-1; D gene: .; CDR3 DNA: TGTGCCTGGAACCCTGGGGACACTGAAGCTTTCTTT; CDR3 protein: CAWNPGDTEAFF
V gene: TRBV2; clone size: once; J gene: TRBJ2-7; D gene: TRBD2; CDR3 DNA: TGTGCCAGCAGTCCTCGGACTAGCGGACCATACGAGCAGTACTTC; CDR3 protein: CASSPRTSGPYEQYF
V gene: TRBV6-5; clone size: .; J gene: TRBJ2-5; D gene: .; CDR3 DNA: TGTGCCAGCAGTTACTCGGGTGAGGCCCAGTACTTC; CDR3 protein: CASSYSGEAQYF
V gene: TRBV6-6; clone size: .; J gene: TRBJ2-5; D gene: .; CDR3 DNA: TGTGCCAGCACTCCCTGGGGGTGGGGGCAAGAGACCCAGTACTTC; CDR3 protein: CASTPWGWGQETQYF
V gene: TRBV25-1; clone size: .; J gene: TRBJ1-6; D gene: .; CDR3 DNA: TGTGCCAGCACCAGGGGTCTGGAGTCACCCCTCCACTTT; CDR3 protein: CASTRGLESPLHF
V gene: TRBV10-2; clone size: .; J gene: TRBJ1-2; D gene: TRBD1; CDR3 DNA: TGCGCCAGCAGCGGTACCTGGACAGGGGCCGATGGCTACACCTTC; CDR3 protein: CASSGTWTGADGYTF
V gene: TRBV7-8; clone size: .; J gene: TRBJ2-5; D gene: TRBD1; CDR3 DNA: TGTGCCAGCAGCCTGACCGGGACAGGGGTTCTGGAGACCCAGTACTTC; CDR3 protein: CASSLTGTGVLETQYF
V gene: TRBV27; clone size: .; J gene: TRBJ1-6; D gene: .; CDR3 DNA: TGTGCCAGCAGTCCCGCACAGGGATCGAATTCACCCCTCCACTTT; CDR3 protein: CASSPAQGSNSPLHF
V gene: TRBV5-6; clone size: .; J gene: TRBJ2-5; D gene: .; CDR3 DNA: TGTGCCAGCAGCCGTGAATCCCAAGAGACCCAGTACTTC; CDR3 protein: CASSRESQETQYF
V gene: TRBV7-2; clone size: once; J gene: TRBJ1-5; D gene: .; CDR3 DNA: TGTGCCAGCAGCTTAGAAGGGACAAGGAGAAATAGCAATCAGCCCCAGCATTTT; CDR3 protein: CASSLEGTRRNSNQPQHF
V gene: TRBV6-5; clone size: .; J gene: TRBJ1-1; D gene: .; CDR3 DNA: TGTGCCAGCAGTTATGGGTTTCAGCACACTGAAGCTTTCTTT; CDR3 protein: CASSYGFQHTEAFF